This T cell receptor (beta chain) was sequenced for a study of PD-1 blockade in classical Hodgkin lymphoma. In the case of this clone: Its antigen is unidentified.

Points from the study as a whole: Baseline diversity resembling that of newly diagnosed patients was seen in complete responders. Patients who initiated nivolumab within 1 year of ASCT were excluded. At baseline, newly diagnosed patients reportedly showed less TCR diversity than healthy donors.

After autologous stem cell transplantation all patients relapsed, and prior brentuximab vedotin exposure differed between cohorts. Clones were sequenced by immunoSEQ multiplex PCR, and TCRdb holds only the in-frame ones, with some missing. This sample carries tens of thousands of clones, about 88% of them seen once, and the ten largest clones take around a tenth. The sample consisted of peripheral blood mononuclear cells (PBMCs), taken before the second cycle of nivolumab. This clonotype originated in a human donor with classical Hodgkin lymphoma.

The CDR3 DNA reads TGTGCCAGCAGTGGTCCCGGGACTAGCGACTACGAGCAGTACTTC. It codes for CASSGPGTSDYEQYF. V and J are TRBV6-1 and TRBJ2-7; TRBD2 matches at 10 bases. This CDR3 comprises 15 residues. Germline V gives CDR1 MNHNS, CDR2 SASEGT. V shed 4 bases and J 3 bases; nucleotides not matched to a gene: 6.